These 26 T cell receptor beta chains share one sample of origin, sequenced in a study of shared clonotypes between healthy human individuals. In the naive CD8 group, cells lacked CD45RO and were positively selected for CCR7, so terminally differentiated effector memory CD45RA+ cells were left out. Clones were read by immunoSEQ multiplex PCR, and TCRdb kept only the in-frame ones, dropping some. The table shows about 2 million clones, with about 95% occurring only once. The sequenced sample consisted of naive CD8+ T cells sorted from blood. These receptors all stem from a young man in good health.

V usage is TRBV11-2 and J usage is TRBJ2-2, with TRBD2 matching over 7 bases. The germline gives CDR1 SGHAT, CDR2 FQNNGV. Trimming removed 5 bases from V and 2 bases from J; junction bases left unmatched: 5. The CDR3 is made up of 15 amino acids. The CDR3 DNA sequence: TGTGCCAGCAGCCGGGGACTATCCAACACCGGGGAGCTGTTTTTT. Translated: CASSRGLSNTGELFF.

The CDR3 bases are TGTGCCAGCAGCTTACCCCGGGGGGTATGGACTGAAGCTTTCTTT. Amino acids: CASSLPRGVWTEAFF. J is TRBJ1-1 and V is TRBV7-9; weak D call: TRBD1 (5 bases). CDR1 SEHNR and CDR2 FQNEAQ come from the germline V gene (reference sequence). Trimming pared 2 bases from V and 5 bases from J, leaving 15 bases between. This CDR3 spans 15 amino acids.

The genes are TRBV5-8 and TRBJ1-2; D is unclear. Germline CDR1 and CDR2: SGHTS and YDEGEE. The CDR3 contains 14 residues. V lost 0 bases and J lost 3, with 9 bases in between. The CDR3 sequence is CASSLETVYYGYTF. The CDR3 region has the DNA TGTGCCAGCAGCTTGGAGACTGTCTACTATGGCTACACCTTC. Together with reference TRBV5-8 and TRBJ1-2, the CDR3 gives the full variable domain: EAGVTQSPTHLIKTRGQQATLRCSPISGHTSVYWYQQALGLGLQFLLWYDEGEERNRGNFPPRFSGRQFPNYSSELNVNALELEDSALYLCASSLETVYYGYTFGSGTRLTVV.

This chain uses TRBV2 with TRBJ1-2, with a tentative D call TRBD1 (6 bases). Trimming shortened V by 8 bases and J by 0 bases, and 10 bases separated the two germline ends. The CDR3 has 13 amino acids. CDR1 and CDR2 from the germline V gene are SNHLY and FYNNEI. CDR3 sequence: CASGGTSNYGYTF. The CDR3 DNA follows: TGTGCCAGCGGGGGGACATCTAACTATGGCTACACCTTC.

With respect to this clone: The junction does not match germline at one end; this may be a read error. The chain couples TRBV27 to TRBJ2-7, with 9 nucleotides matching TRBD2. The CDR3 totals 16 residues. Germline V CDR1 and CDR2: MNHEY, SMNVEV (reference sequence). The CDR3 sequence is CASRNTLGTPGTSLRF. DNA of the CDR3: TGTGCCAGCAGAAACACTTTAGGGACGCCCGGGACTAGCCTTAGGTTC.

On this clone: The junction departs from germline at one end; a sequencing error may be responsible. The chain joins TRBV28 to TRBJ2-2; D possibly corresponds to TRBD2 (5 bases). The CDR3 covers 14 residues. Germline values: CDR1 MDHEN, CDR2 SYDVKM. CDR3 amino acids: CASSLRENAGELFF. The CDR3 region has the DNA TGTGCCAGCAGTTTGAGGGAGAACGCCGGGGAGCTGTTTTTT.

The chain carries TRBV27 and TRBJ1-2; D is possibly TRBD1 (5 bases). V was shortened by 2 bases and J by 4 bases, with 11 bases between the two germline ends. This CDR3 contains 14 residues. In germline, CDR1 is MNHEY, CDR2 SMNVEV (reference sequence). This chain's CDR3 is CASSLTGLGYGYTF. The CDR3 DNA is TGTGCCAGCAGTTTAACAGGTCTGGGCTATGGCTACACCTTC.

The V call is TRBV4-3, the J call TRBJ2-7, with TRBD1 matching 7 bases. The J segment lost 4 bases and the V segment lost 1 base, leaving 4 bases of the junction unmatched. CDR3 size: 14 residues. Germline CDR1 LGHNA, CDR2 YSLEER. CDR3 residues: CASSQGQGFYEQYF. The CDR3 DNA sequence: TGCGCCAGCAGCCAAGGACAGGGCTTTTACGAGCAGTACTTC.

The chain joins TRBV6-5 to TRBJ2-1, with D maybe TRBD2 (5 bases). Germline V lookup: CDR1 MNHEY, CDR2 SVGAGI. The CDR3 consists of 15 residues. V was clipped by 0 bases and J by 6 bases, with 12 bases between them. In DNA, the CDR3 is TGTGCCAGCAGTTACTCTGCCTTAAGCGGCAATGAGCAGTTCTTC. Its translation is CASSYSALSGNEQFF.

Remarks on this clone: Other DNA sequences within the sample encode an identical CDR3. The chain links TRBV2 to TRBJ2-7; possible D gene TRBD1, 5 bases. CDR1 and CDR2 (germline): SNHLY, FYNNEI. This CDR3 is 14 amino acids long. Between the trimmed V and J ends, which lost 4 bases and 0 bases, there was a span of 10 bases. CDR3 region: CASSGQGSSYEQYF. The CDR3 nucleotides are TGTGCCAGCAGTGGGCAGGGTAGCTCCTACGAGCAGTACTTC.

The chain links TRBV10-3 to TRBJ2-5, with TRBD2 identical over 7 bases. The J segment lost 5 bases and the V segment lost 7 bases, leaving 10 bases of the junction unmatched. Germline-derived CDR1 and CDR2 are ENHRY and SYGVKD. The CDR3 loop spans 14 amino acids. CDR3 bases: TGTGCCATCAAGGACGCGGGAGCTGGGGAGACCCAGTACTTC. This sequence encodes CAIKDAGAGETQYF.

V gene TRBV11-2 combines with J gene TRBJ2-7; possibly TRBD1 for D (6 bases). From germline, CDR1 is SGHAT and CDR2 FQNNGV. Trimming took off 5 bases at V and 6 bases at J, with 17 bases between the two ends. The CDR3 totals 14 residues. This CDR3 is CASSVVIGGFEQYF. CDR3 coding DNA: TGTGCCAGCAGCGTCGTAATAGGGGGTTTCGAGCAGTACTTC.

This sequence joins TRBV28 and TRBJ1-4; possibly TRBD1 for D (5 bases). V was pared by 4 bases and J by 1 base, with 7 bases between. The CDR3 spans 14 residues. Germline values: CDR1 MDHEN, CDR2 SYDVKM. The CDR3 region is CASSYTGTNEKLFF. CDR3 bases: TGTGCCAGCAGTTATACAGGAACTAATGAAAAACTGTTTTTT.

V and J are TRBV7-9 and TRBJ2-7; perhaps TRBD1 as D (6 bases). V was shortened by 4 bases and J by 5 bases, with 12 bases between the two germline ends. CDR3 length: 13 residues. From germline, CDR1 is SEHNR and CDR2 FQNEAQ (reference sequence). The CDR3 nucleotides read TGTGCCAGCAGCTCCTGGGGGCGCGACGAGCAGTACTTC. Protein product: CASSSWGRDEQYF.

This clone was picked up one time. V is TRBV28 and J is TRBJ1-2; no firm D call. Germline CDR1 and CDR2: MDHEN and SYDVKM. V was clipped by 3 bases and J by 4 bases, with 12 bases between them. This CDR3 is 14 amino acids long. In nucleotides, the CDR3 is TGTGCCAGCAGTTTTCTTGAGTTGGGCTATGGCTACACCTTC. Translation: CASSFLELGYGYTF.

This clone was observed a handful of times. Different DNA sequences within this sample yield the same CDR3. The rearrangement joins TRBV10-3 to TRBJ2-5, with TRBD2 as a possible D gene (5 bases). Germline V gene sequence: CDR1 ENHRY, CDR2 SYGVKD. The length of the CDR3 is 14 residues. V lost 0 bases, J lost 2 bases, and 7 bases lay in between. The CDR3, as DNA: TGTGCCATCAGTGAGTCTGGAGGACAAGAGACCCAGTACTTC. Its protein is CAISESGGQETQYF.

The chain joins TRBV5-5 to TRBJ2-3; the D gene is possibly TRBD1 (6 bases). V was shortened by 0 bases and J by 3 bases, with 11 bases between the two germline ends. Germline V CDR1 and CDR2: SGHKS, YYEKEE (reference sequence). The CDR3 sequence is 15 residues long. CDR3 residues: CASSLVRGTTDTQYF. The CDR3 bases are TGTGCCAGCAGCTTGGTGAGGGGGACAACAGATACGCAGTATTTT.

About this clone itself: The conserved final phenylalanine or tryptophan is absent from the CDR3, which likely points to a read error. The rearrangement links TRBV30 to TRBJ1-2; no definite D call. CDR3 length: 15 residues. In germline, CDR1 is GTSNPN, CDR2 SVGIG (reference sequence). Trimming left V 2 bases short and J 8 bases short, with 21 bases between. The CDR3 nucleotides are TGTGCCTGGAGTATGGGCCGGGTGGGGAGCGGGGGCTACACCCTC. Amino acid sequence: CAWSMGRVGSGGYTL.

The chain recombines TRBV27 with TRBJ2-7, with a weak D call TRBD1 (6 bases). Germline V gives CDR1 MNHEY, CDR2 SMNVEV (reference sequence). With 5 bases removed from V and 0 bases from J, the gap between germline ends came to 17 bases. This CDR3 has 16 amino acids. CDR3 coding DNA: TGTGCCAGCAGTCCTAGTCAGGGGTCCATCTCCTACGAGCAGTACTTC. Translation gives CASSPSQGSISYEQYF.

The chain uses TRBV7-9 and TRBJ2-4; D uncertain. The CDR3 runs to 14 residues. The germline V gene encodes CDR1 SEHNR and CDR2 FQNEAQ (reference sequence). V was trimmed by 1 base and J by 0 bases, leaving 4 bases between them. CDR3 coding DNA: TGTGCCAGCAGCTTAGAGGAAGCCAAAAACATTCAGTACTTC. Its protein product is CASSLEEAKNIQYF.

The V and J genes are TRBV15 and TRBJ1-2; D unresolved. The CDR3 extends over 16 amino acids. Per germline, CDR1 LNHNV and CDR2 YYDKDF (reference sequence). Trimming took 5 bases from V and 3 from J, leaving 19 bases between them. The CDR3 here is CATSRAAGHDDYGYTF. CDR3 bases: TGTGCCACCAGCCGGGCGGCAGGCCATGATGACTATGGCTACACCTTC.

The chain joins TRBV6-1 to TRBJ2-4; D gene ambiguous. The CDR3 has 10 amino acids. V was pared by 5 bases and J by 6 bases, with 2 bases between. CDR1 MNHNS and CDR2 SASEGT come from the germline V gene. CDR3 DNA: TGTGCCAGCAGTTTAAACATTCAGTACTTC. It encodes CASSLNIQYF.

This chain links TRBV11-2 with TRBJ2-1; 11 positions agree with TRBD2. J lost 4 bases, V lost 11 bases, and 4 bases had no gene match. The CDR3 extends over 13 amino acids. Germline values: CDR1 SGHAT, CDR2 FQNNGV. CDR3 DNA: TGTGCCGGCGGGACTAGCGGATACAATGAGCAGTTCTTC. Amino acid sequence: CAGGTSGYNEQFF.

This chain links TRBV6-6 with TRBJ1-2, with D unresolved. Germline V gene lookup returns CDR1 MNHNY and CDR2 SVGAGI (reference sequence). The V end was cut by 1 base, the J end by 6 bases, with 9 bases between. The CDR3 consists of 13 residues. CDR3 sequence reads: CASSYLNHDGYTF. CDR3 DNA sequence: TGTGCCAGCAGTTACTTAAATCACGATGGCTACACCTTC.

The gene calls are TRBV25-1 and TRBJ2-7; tentatively, D is TRBD2 (5 bases). CDR1 is MGHDK and CDR2 is SYGVNS in the germline V gene. CDR3 length: 14 amino acids. The V end was cut by 6 bases, the J end by 0 bases, with 12 bases between. The CDR3 nucleotides read TGTGCCAGCAGAGCCGACGGGATCTCCTACGAGCAGTACTTC. This translates into CASRADGISYEQYF.

V usage is TRBV2 and J usage is TRBJ2-1; 10 positions match TRBD2. The CDR3 totals 16 residues. Germline lookup yields CDR1 SNHLY and CDR2 FYNNEI. Trimming removed 6 bases from V and 3 bases from J; junction bases left unmatched: 8. The CDR3 is CASSASTSGYYNEQFF. Written as DNA, the CDR3 is TGTGCCAGCAGCGCTTCGACTAGCGGGTACTACAATGAGCAGTTCTTC.